This T cell receptor beta chain was identified during a study of shared clonotypes between healthy human individuals. This clone has more than one count but fewer than ten. This CDR3 contains 13 residues. Germline V gives CDR1 SGDLS, CDR2 YYNGEE. V lost 0 bases and J lost 8, with 11 bases in between. The repertoire was sequenced with immunoSEQ multiplex PCR; TCRdb's copy has only in-frame clones and lacks some. This table has around 1.1 million clones, 78% appearing once. The sequenced sample was memory CD4+ T cells from PBMCs. Subset in this sample: CD45RA-negative fraction. The source of this sequence is a man aged 18 to 35 in good health. Some clones in this sample may be carry-over from other donors' samples. The genes are TRBV9 and TRBJ1-2, with a possible D match to TRBD1 (5 bases). CDR3 region: CASSVGRGNGYTF. Here the CDR3 DNA reads TGTGCCAGCAGCGTAGGTCGGGGGAACGGCTACACCTTC.